This T cell receptor (beta chain) was sequenced for a study of shared clonotypes between healthy human individuals. Study information: Ranging from 18 to 49 in age, donors were a couple of women and a few men. Three plates were used per donor for CD4 naive, three for CD4 memory, two for CD8 naive and one for CD8 memory.

Germline-derived CDR1 and CDR2 are MDHEN and SYDVKM. Trimming cost V 9 bases and J 12 bases, with 17 bases left between them. This CDR3 has 12 amino acids. Splitting of CD4+ cells produced CD45RA+ naive and CD45RA-negative memory subsets. As handled by the study authors: Sequence data from immunoSEQ were junction-only and lacked quality scores; consequently, filtering differed. Sequencing used immunoSEQ multiplex PCR; TCRdb keeps in-frame clones, though not all of them. The V and J calls and the clone size are those of that table, but D and trimming were determined from the DNA. The table lists 1,400,000 or so clones, 98% of them singletons, with 0.36% in the top ten.

The origin of this receptor is a man aged 30 to 39 in good health. The material sequenced was naive CD4+ T cells sorted from blood. Subset defined: CD45RA+ positively selected. J is TRBJ1-4 and V is TRBV28; D unclear. The CDR3 reads CASSPLKRELFF. The CDR3 DNA follows: TGTGCCAGTAGTCCTTTGAAGAGGGAACTGTTTTTT.